This TCR beta chain was profiled in a study of Ad26.COV2.S vaccination and SARS-CoV-2 variants. The protocol was immunoSEQ multiplex PCR, while the TCRdb copy is restricted to in-frame clones and leaves out a portion. The sample holds approximately 420,000 clones, approximately 87% seen once. Treatment denoted: 15 to 20 received Ad26.COV2.S at low or high dose, single or two shots; 5 received placebo; per-sample allocation not given. Sampling was done on day 63 after the first vaccine or placebo injection. Regarding the study as a whole: Vaccinated and placebo-treated recipients had similar non-spike TCR breadth.

The CDR3 is made up of 16 amino acids. Germline CDR1 MGHRA, CDR2 YSYEKL. V was cut by 1 base and J by 1 base, with 11 bases left in between. Concerning this clone itself: Its specificity is unknown.

V is TRBV4-1 and J is TRBJ1-5, with D unclear. The TCR originated in a person aged 18 to 65 who received the Ad26.COV2.S COVID-19 vaccine or a placebo. Sequencing used peripheral blood, obtained in a trial of Ad26.COV2.S vaccine versus placebo. CDR3 nucleotides: TGCGCCAGCAGCCAAGGACCGGGAGTGAGCAATCAGCCCCAGCATTTT. Translating it yields CASSQGPGVSNQPQHF.